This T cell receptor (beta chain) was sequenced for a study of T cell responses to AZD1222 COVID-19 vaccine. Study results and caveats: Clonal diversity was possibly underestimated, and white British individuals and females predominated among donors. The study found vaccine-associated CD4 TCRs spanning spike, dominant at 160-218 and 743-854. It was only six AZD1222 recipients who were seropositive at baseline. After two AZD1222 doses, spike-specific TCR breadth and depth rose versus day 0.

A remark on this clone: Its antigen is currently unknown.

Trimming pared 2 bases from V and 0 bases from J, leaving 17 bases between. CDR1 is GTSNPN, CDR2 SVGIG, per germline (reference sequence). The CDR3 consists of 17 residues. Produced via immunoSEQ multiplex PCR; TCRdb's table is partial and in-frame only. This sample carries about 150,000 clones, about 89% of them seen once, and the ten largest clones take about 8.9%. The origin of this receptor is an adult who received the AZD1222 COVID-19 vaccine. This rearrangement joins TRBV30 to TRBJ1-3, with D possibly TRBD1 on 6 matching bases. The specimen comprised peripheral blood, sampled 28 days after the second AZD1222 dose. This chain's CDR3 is CAWSPARGGSSGNTIYF. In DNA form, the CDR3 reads TGTGCCTGGAGTCCCGCGAGAGGGGGAAGCTCTGGAAACACCATATATTTT. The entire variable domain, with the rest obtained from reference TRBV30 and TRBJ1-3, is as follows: SQTIHQWPATLVQPVGSPLSLECTVEGTSNPNLYWYRQAAGRGLQLLFYSVGIGQISSEVPQNLSASRPQDRQFILSSKKLLLSDSGFYLCAWSPARGGSSGNTIYFGEGSWLTVV.